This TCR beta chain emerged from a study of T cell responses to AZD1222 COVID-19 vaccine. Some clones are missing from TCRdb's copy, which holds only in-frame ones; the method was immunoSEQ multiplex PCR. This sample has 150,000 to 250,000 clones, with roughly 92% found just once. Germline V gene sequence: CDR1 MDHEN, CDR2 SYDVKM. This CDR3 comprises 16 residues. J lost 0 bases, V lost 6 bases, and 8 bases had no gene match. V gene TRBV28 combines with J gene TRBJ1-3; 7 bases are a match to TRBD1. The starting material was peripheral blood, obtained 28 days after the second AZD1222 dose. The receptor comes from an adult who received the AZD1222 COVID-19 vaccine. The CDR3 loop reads CASRAGQLDSGNTIYF. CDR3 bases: TGTGCCAGCAGAGCGGGACAGCTAGACTCTGGAAACACCATATATTTT.